Listed below are T cell receptor beta chains from one sample, sequenced in a study of blood T cell repertoires in COVID-19. Measured with immunoSEQ multiplex PCR; TCRdb has only the in-frame clones, and not every one. The sample yields roughly 200,000 clones, roughly 88% seen once. The sequencing input was peripheral blood. These receptors all come from a man in his late teens or twenties with active or convalescent COVID-19. The CDR3 runs from the conserved cysteine through the conserved F or W. D genes are given only for firm matches. The size entry is marked missing in some rows and otherwise reads once, few, many or a size class.

cdr3_nt: TGTGCCAGCAGTCACCCCCGCAGGGGAGGGTCTGAAGCTTTCTTT; cdr3_aa: CASSHPRRGGSEAFF; v_call: TRBV2; clone_size: .; d_call: .; j_call: TRBJ1-1
cdr3_nt: TGTGCCAGCAGCTCCTGGGGGACTTCCAGCTCCTACAATGAGCAGTTCTTC; cdr3_aa: CASSSWGTSSSYNEQFF; v_call: TRBV5-6; clone_size: .; d_call: .; j_call: TRBJ2-1
cdr3_nt: TGTGCCAGCTCCGACAGTAACACTGAAGCTTTCTTT; cdr3_aa: CASSDSNTEAFF; v_call: TRBV18; clone_size: few; d_call: .; j_call: TRBJ1-1
cdr3_nt: TGTGCCAGCCAATCCGGGACAGGACCCTACGAGCAGTACTTC; cdr3_aa: CASQSGTGPYEQYF; v_call: TRBV7-2; clone_size: .; d_call: TRBD1; j_call: TRBJ2-7
cdr3_nt: TGTGCCTGCGAGACAGGGGCGAATGGAAACACCATATATTTT; cdr3_aa: CACETGANGNTIYF; v_call: TRBV30; clone_size: .; d_call: TRBD1; j_call: TRBJ1-3
cdr3_nt: TGTGCCAGCTCACCACAACAGGGGGGTATCCACAATGAGCAGTTCTTC; cdr3_aa: CASSPQQGGIHNEQFF; v_call: TRBV18; clone_size: .; d_call: TRBD1; j_call: TRBJ2-1
cdr3_nt: TGTGCCAGCAGCTTAGGGCTCCCCCAAGAGACCCAGTACTTC; cdr3_aa: CASSLGLPQETQYF; v_call: TRBV11-2; clone_size: .; d_call: .; j_call: TRBJ2-5
cdr3_nt: TGTGCCAGTAGTATCGCGTCGTCGCTCAATGAGCAGTTCTTC; cdr3_aa: CASSIASSLNEQFF; v_call: TRBV19; clone_size: few; d_call: .; j_call: TRBJ2-1
cdr3_nt: TGCGCCAGCAGGGAAACAGGGGTGGGTGCTGAAGCTTTCTTT; cdr3_aa: CASRETGVGAEAFF; v_call: TRBV5-1; clone_size: .; d_call: TRBD1; j_call: TRBJ1-1
cdr3_nt: TGTGCCAGCGTACTCGGGACAGGGGATAACGAGCAGTACTTC; cdr3_aa: CASVLGTGDNEQYF; v_call: TRBV7-9; clone_size: once; d_call: TRBD1; j_call: TRBJ2-7
cdr3_nt: TGTGCCACCAGTGACCCGAGGGACAGCACCTACGAGCAGTACTTC; cdr3_aa: CATSDPRDSTYEQYF; v_call: TRBV24-1; clone_size: .; d_call: TRBD1; j_call: TRBJ2-7
cdr3_nt: TGTGCCAGCAGCTTTTTCAGCGGGGCGTCCTACGAGCAGTACTTC; cdr3_aa: CASSFFSGASYEQYF; v_call: TRBV7-2; clone_size: .; d_call: TRBD2; j_call: TRBJ2-7
cdr3_nt: TGTGCCAGCAGTAGCGGGACAGGCCCCCATGGCTACACCTTC; cdr3_aa: CASSSGTGPHGYTF; v_call: TRBV27; clone_size: few; d_call: TRBD1; j_call: TRBJ1-2
cdr3_nt: TGTGCCTGGGAAACAGAATTCAATCAGCCCCAGCATTTT; cdr3_aa: CAWETEFNQPQHF; v_call: TRBV30; clone_size: .; d_call: .; j_call: TRBJ1-5
cdr3_nt: TGTGCCAGCAGTCACCGAAGCGGGCTAGCCAAAAACATTCAGTACTTC; cdr3_aa: CASSHRSGLAKNIQYF; v_call: TRBV3-1/TRBV3-2; clone_size: .; d_call: .; j_call: TRBJ2-4
cdr3_nt: TGTGCCAGCAGCTTAGCGTGGGCAGGGCTAGATGAGCAGTTCTTC; cdr3_aa: CASSLAWAGLDEQFF; v_call: TRBV7-2; clone_size: .; d_call: .; j_call: TRBJ2-1
cdr3_nt: TGTGCCAGCAGCCATGACAGGCCATCCTACGAGCAGTACTTC; cdr3_aa: CASSHDRPSYEQYF; v_call: TRBV3-1/TRBV3-2; clone_size: once; d_call: .; j_call: TRBJ2-7